The present T cell receptor (beta chain) was sequenced within a study of blood T cell repertoires in COVID-19. Study details: The origin of the acute and convalescent COVID-19 samples was the United States, Italy and Spain.

The CDR3 runs to 11 residues. Germline CDR1 reads SNHLY; CDR2 reads FYNNEI. In the source study's methods: Estimation of nucleated cell counts was performed using reference gene primer amplification. Assay used: immunoSEQ multiplex PCR; TCRdb lists only in-frame clones, some missing. V and J calls and clone size are copied from that table; D and trimming were computed from the DNA. Of about 200,000 clones listed, around 82% were seen once; the top ten hold around 5.2%. This clonotype was sampled from a woman aged 60-70 years with acute COVID-19. This sequence joins TRBV2 and TRBJ2-3; D is perhaps TRBD2 (7 bases). The sequenced material came from PBMCs or T cells enriched from blood (not recorded which). CDR3 sequence reads: CALGGDDTQYF. In DNA, the CDR3 is TGTGCTCTAGGGGGGGACGATACGCAGTATTTT.